This T cell receptor (beta chain) was captured in a study of beta chain features in type 1 diabetes (dated by TCRdb to 2016 to 2019). About the full investigation: No differences in mean age, gender distribution, total cell number or subset yield were found between patients and healthy donors. The study compared the TCRB repertoires of sorted circulating CD4+ T cell subsets in recently diagnosed type 1 diabetes patients with those in matched healthy donors. Whereas all 30 or so donors provided naive and central memory subsets, regulatory and stem cell-like memory subsets were isolated from just 8 patients and roughly eight healthy donors. A total of around 110,000,000 sorted cells were examined across all samples, and RNA yield correlated strongly with the number of cells per subset. Overall study outcomes, separate from this receptor: Naive, central memory and regulatory TCRB repertoires appeared more similar among patients than among healthy donors. Sequencing cDNA rather than genomic DNA could over-represent highly expressing activated cells, although activation and CD3 levels did not differ between groups. At VDJ recombination sites, patients with type 1 diabetes made fewer insertions and deleted more nucleotides, a pattern implying thymic rearrangement abnormalities. Type 1 diabetes patients showed a moderate but significant shortening of TCRB CDR3 length in all four CD4+ subsets. PCR may preferentially amplify shorter templates, but because patient and control samples were amplified and corrected together, any resulting skew would affect both groups equally. Only small numbers of individuals were included in the HLA sub-analyses, which left unresolved whether HLA type had any influence on TCRB rearrangement.

The High Capacity cDNA Reverse Transcription Kit was used to reverse transcribe all of the isolated RNA, meaning that expressed TCRB transcripts were what got sequenced. Deep immunoSEQ sequencing was applied to naive, central memory and regulatory T cell samples, giving an average of about 3.4 million total reads per sample. After sorted cells were lysed in RLT buffer, RNA was extracted with DNase-treated RNeasy Micro or Mini kits, with the choice depending on cell number. To prevent cross-contamination, each cell subset was processed individually, whereas patient and healthy donor samples were processed jointly. TCRB sequences were amplified from cDNA with the immunoSEQ multiplex PCR, producing 87-bp fragments spanning the CDR3 region. Sequencing of the amplicons was performed on the Illumina HiSeq platform. In the paper's pipeline: Synthetic template baselines were used to correct PCR bias computationally, reads within Hamming distance 2 were collapsed together, and singletons that could not be merged were discarded. By aligning reads against IMGT, V, D and J genes, CDR3 length, and insertions or deletions at six rearrangement sites were assigned. Within each subset, clonotype counts were normalized to the number of sorted cells before true diversity and Gini coefficients were calculated with the tcR R package. The overlap coefficient, calculated on TCRB nucleotide sequences, was used to measure repertoire sharing. As a proxy for the pre-selection repertoire, out-of-frame TCRB sequences from naive cells were analyzed. Entries here come from immuneACCESS through TCRdb and include only in-frame sequences with V and J called. Some clones fail to appear in such tables; in the studies checked, an unresolved V gene covers under half of the shortfall, and the cause of the remainder is unknown. V, J and clone size derive from that table, while D and trimming were established from the DNA sequence. The sample table shows 200,000 to 250,000 clones, and more than 9% are seen once. The ten biggest clones cover 0.03% to 0.035% of the sample.

Each donor gave one peripheral blood draw, roughly 0.12 L on average, collected into heparinised tubes. A BD FACSAria II was used to sort naive, central memory, regulatory and stem cell-like memory CD4+ T cells with a panel that included CD45RO, CCR7, CD25, CD127, CD95 and CD27. All sorted populations exceeded 95% purity. PBMCs were isolated immediately by Lymphoprep density gradient centrifugation and stained directly without culture. Samples were stained and sorted in pairs, with one healthy donor and one patient per experiment, so that batch effects were minimized. The CDR3 sequence holds 14 residues, the cysteine and phenylalanine included. The retained sequence is limited to the CDR3, 42 bases, with the frame set at the first base. V trim: 3 bases; J trim: 1 base; unmatched bases: 2. CDR1 MNHEY and CDR2 SMNVEV were looked up in the germline V gene (reference sequence). This clone was seen only a few times. What this receptor recognizes is not known. Base quality data are lacking; no much larger clone is found one base away.

Input material: naive CD4+ T cells from blood. What this sample's cell subset or site label stands for: true naive CD4+ T cells. This clonotype originated in a woman in her late teens or twenties in good health. Recombination connected TRBV27 to TRBJ2-7; 8 bases in the middle match TRBD1. The bases read TGTGCCAGCAGTTTCACAGGGGGGTCCTACGAGCAGTACTTC. Translated, this gives CASSFTGGSYEQYF.